This T cell receptor (beta chain) was captured by sequencing in a study of cytotoxic CD8 clonotypes in ibrutinib-treated CLL (dated by TCRdb to 2020 to 2023). About the full investigation: The cohort was composed of about 10 relapsed/refractory and about 15 treatment-naive patients; IGHV unmutated status was identified in 17 to 18 patients. Responses were partial in approximately 24 patients and complete in 2; after median roughly 69 months follow-up, about 14 stayed in remission and approximately twelve progressed. Response samples were obtained after a median of approximately eleven months of treatment, with a range of roughly 6 to 40 months. On average, each sample yielded 255,043 productive templates and under 95,000 productive rearrangements. Of the roughly 86 people in the trial, roughly 27 had longitudinal samples available. Cryopreserved peripheral blood mononuclear cells were collected before treatment, at response, and at either disease progression or sustained remission. The investigation overall reported the following: Public clonotypes were rare and either contracted or stayed stable during treatment, and the rise in clonality at ibrutinib response reflected the expansion of private clonotypes. Sampling times were not matched between sustained-remission and progressing patients, and lymph node repertoires were not studied. Baseline clonality exceeded that of age-matched healthy donors and correlated strongly with circulating CD8+ T-cell counts. At ibrutinib response clonality went up, during sustained remission it held steady, and at progression it dropped back toward baseline.

From the cysteine through the phenylalanine, the CDR3 covers 15 amino acids. Kept here is only the CDR3 DNA, which spans 45 bases and is read in frame from base 1. V drops 6 bases and J drops 1 base, leaving 14 bases in between. In the germline V gene (reference sequence), CDR1 corresponds to MNHEY and CDR2 to SMNVEV. For TCR beta library preparation, around 2.1 micrograms of genomic DNA were extracted from the cryopreserved PBMCs. High-throughput TCR beta sequencing was performed on longitudinal blood samples from CLL patients receiving ibrutinib monotherapy. The patients took part in an open-label, single-center phase 2 trial of ibrutinib monotherapy. A MiSeq instrument was used for deep resolution sequencing, which targeted depths ranging from 1 in 1 million up to 1 in 200,000 T cells, with coverage averaging 10x for each clonotype. The immunoSEQ hsTCRB Kit was used to generate TCR beta libraries. Turning to the authors' computational methods: The data were analyzed with ImmunoSEQ Analyzer and ImmunoSEQ Data Assistant, and V, D and J gene assignments followed IMGT definitions. Clonality, which ranges from 0 to 1, was calculated by subtracting the normalized Shannon entropy of productive rearrangement frequencies from one. Only overrepresented clonotypes making up at least 0.05% of the repertoire of each patient were included in the public clonotype analysis. More than ten repertoires from age-matched healthy donors, obtained from immuneACCESS, served as clonality controls. In TCRdb, the immuneACCESS table is reduced to in-frame sequences with V and J assigned. These tables do not hold every clone; where another copy was compared, an unresolved V gene accounts for under half, and the others remain unexplained. From that table come the V and J calls and clone size; the DNA was used to work out D and trimming. The sample table contains about 310,000 clones; only one count was recorded for around four fifths of them. Of the sample, over 6.5% falls within the top ten clones.

A note on this clone: This clone's antigen is unknown. No quality values exist for individual bases; no much larger clone is one base distant.

Sequencing was performed on PBMCs, taken before ibrutinib treatment. The source of this sequence is a human donor with chronic lymphocytic leukemia. The chain is encoded by TRBV27 joined to TRBJ2-3; the D gene could be TRBD1 or TRBD2, each one agreeing over 5 bases. Read as DNA, the sequence is TGTGCCAGCAGGACACCGGGACGGGGCACAGATACGCAGTATTTT. Its protein product is CASRTPGRGTDTQYF.